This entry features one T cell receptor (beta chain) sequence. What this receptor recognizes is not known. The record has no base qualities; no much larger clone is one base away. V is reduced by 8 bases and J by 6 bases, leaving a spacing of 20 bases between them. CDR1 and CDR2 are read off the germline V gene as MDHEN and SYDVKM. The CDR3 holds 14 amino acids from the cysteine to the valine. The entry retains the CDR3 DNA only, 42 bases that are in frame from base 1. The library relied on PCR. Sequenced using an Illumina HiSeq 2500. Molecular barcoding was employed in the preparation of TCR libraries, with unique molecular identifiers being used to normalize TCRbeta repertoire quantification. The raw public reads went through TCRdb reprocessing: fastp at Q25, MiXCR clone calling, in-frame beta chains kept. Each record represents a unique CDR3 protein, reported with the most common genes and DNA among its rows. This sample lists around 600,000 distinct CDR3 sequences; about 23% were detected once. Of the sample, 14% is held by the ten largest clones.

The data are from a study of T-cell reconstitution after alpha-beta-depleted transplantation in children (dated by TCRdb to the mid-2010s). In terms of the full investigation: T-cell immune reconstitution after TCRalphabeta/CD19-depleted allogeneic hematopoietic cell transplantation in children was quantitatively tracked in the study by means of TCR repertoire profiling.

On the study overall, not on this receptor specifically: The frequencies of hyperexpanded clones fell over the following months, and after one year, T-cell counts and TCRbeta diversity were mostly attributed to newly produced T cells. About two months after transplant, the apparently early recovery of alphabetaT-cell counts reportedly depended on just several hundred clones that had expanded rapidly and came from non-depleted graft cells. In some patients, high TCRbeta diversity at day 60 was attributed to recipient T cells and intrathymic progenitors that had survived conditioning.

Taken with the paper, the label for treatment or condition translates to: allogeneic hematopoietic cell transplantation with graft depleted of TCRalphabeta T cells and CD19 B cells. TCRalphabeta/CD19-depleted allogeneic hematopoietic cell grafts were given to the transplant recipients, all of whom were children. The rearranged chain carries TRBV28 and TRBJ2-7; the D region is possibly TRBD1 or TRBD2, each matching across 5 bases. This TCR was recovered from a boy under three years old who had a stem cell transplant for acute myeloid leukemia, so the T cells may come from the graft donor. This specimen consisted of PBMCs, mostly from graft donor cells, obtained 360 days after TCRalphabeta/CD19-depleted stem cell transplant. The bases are TGTGCCAGCCGAGGGGCTCCTAACGTCCGCGAGCAGTACGTC. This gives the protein CASRGAPNVREQYV.